A single sample gave rise to the 25 T cell receptor beta chains below, sequenced in a study of blood T cell repertoires in COVID-19. Libraries were prepared by immunoSEQ multiplex PCR; TCRdb keeps only in-frame clonotypes and omits some of them. The sample holds about 150,000 clones, about 80% seen once. The specimen was peripheral blood. These receptor sequences come from a woman aged 60 to 75 with COVID-19, enrolled during active disease.

The V gene is TRBV11-1, the J gene TRBJ2-5, with 10 bases fitting TRBD2. CDR1 is SGHAT and CDR2 is FQDESV in the germline V gene (reference sequence). V dropped 5 bases and J dropped 5; count of bases not matched to a gene: 5. This CDR3 has 14 amino acids. CDR3 loop: CASSPGTSVETQYF. The CDR3 DNA reads TGTGCCAGCAGCCCCGGGACTAGCGTGGAGACCCAGTACTTC.

V is TRBV10-2 and J is TRBJ1-2; TRBD1 might be the D (5 bases). V was cut by 0 bases and J by 5 bases, with 10 bases left in between. The CDR3 sequence is 14 residues long. Germline CDR1 and CDR2: WSHSY and SAAADI. In nucleotides, the CDR3 is TGCGCCAGCAGTGAGTCAGGGGTAGGGTATGGCTACACCTTC. Translated: CASSESGVGYGYTF.

The rearrangement links TRBV2 to TRBJ2-1; tentatively, D is TRBD2 (7 bases). V lost 6 bases and J lost 8, with 14 bases in between. This CDR3 has 13 residues. Germline-derived CDR1 and CDR2 are SNHLY and FYNNEI. As DNA, the CDR3 is TGTGCCAGCAGGGGCCCGGGGGGCGATGAGCAGTTCTTC. It specifies CASRGPGGDEQFF.

This clone was observed a single time. Distinct nucleotide sequences in the sample also encode this CDR3. This sequence joins TRBV5-8 and TRBJ1-4; the D gene is possibly TRBD1 (5 bases). The CDR3 length is 14 residues. Germline values: CDR1 SGHTS, CDR2 YDEGEE. V dropped 0 bases and J dropped 4 bases, with 7 bases sitting between them. The chain's CDR3 is CASSLGQGNEKLFF. DNA for the CDR3: TGTGCCAGCAGCTTGGGGCAGGGTAATGAAAAACTGTTTTTT. Combining the CDR3 with reference TRBV5-8 and TRBJ1-4 gives the whole variable domain EAGVTQSPTHLIKTRGQQATLRCSPISGHTSVYWYQQALGLGLQFLLWYDEGEERNRGNFPPRFSGRQFPNYSSELNVNALELEDSALYLCASSLGQGNEKLFFGSGTQLSVL.

The V call is TRBV6-5, the J call TRBJ1-3; 7 bases agree with TRBD1. Germline values: CDR1 MNHEY, CDR2 SVGAGI. The CDR3 is 16 amino acids. The V and J ends lost 0 bases and 2 bases, in that order; junction bases with no gene match: 4. CDR3 loop: CASSYSAGTAGNTIYF. In DNA, the CDR3 is TGTGCCAGCAGTTACTCGGCTGGGACAGCTGGAAACACCATATATTTT.

This clone was counted between two and nine times. The V gene is TRBV11-2, the J gene TRBJ2-5; no clear D gene. Between the trimmed V and J ends, which lost 6 bases and 5 bases, there was a span of 13 bases. The germline V gene encodes CDR1 SGHAT and CDR2 FQNNGV. The CDR3 is made up of 13 amino acids. The CDR3, as DNA: TGTGCCAGCAGGGTGGGCACCGTGGAGACCCAGTACTTC. It yields the protein CASRVGTVETQYF.

The chain carries TRBV6-5 and TRBJ1-2; possible D gene TRBD1, 5 bases. The germline V gene encodes CDR1 MNHEY and CDR2 SVGAGI. V gave up 5 bases and J gave up 7 bases, with 17 bases separating them. This CDR3 spans 14 amino acids. CDR3 region: CASSLTVTASGYTF. The CDR3 DNA sequence: TGTGCCAGCAGTCTAACGGTGACAGCATCTGGCTACACCTTC.

The chain uses TRBV5-6 and TRBJ2-5; TRBD1 matches 8 bases. This CDR3 contains 15 residues. With V trimmed by 4 bases and J by 0 bases, 5 bases remained unmatched. The germline gives CDR1 SGHDT, CDR2 YYEEEE. CDR3 sequence reads: CASSPRGPDQETQYF. The CDR3 coding sequence is TGTGCCAGCAGCCCCAGGGGGCCAGACCAAGAGACCCAGTACTTC.

The CDR3 spells CASSRALPGQPQHF. DNA of the CDR3: TGTGCCAGCAGCCGTGCCTTGCCAGGGCAGCCCCAGCATTTT. The chain is built from TRBV7-9 and TRBJ1-5; possibly TRBD1 for D (5 bases). This CDR3 contains 14 residues. The germline CDR1 and CDR2 sequences are SEHNR and FQNEAQ (reference sequence). V was clipped by 5 bases and J by 7 bases, with 15 bases between them.

This chain joins TRBV7-8 and TRBJ1-5, with D perhaps matching TRBD1 (5 bases). The CDR3 contains 16 residues. Trimming took off 0 bases at V and 2 bases at J, with 11 bases between the two ends. Germline V gene data show CDR1 as SGHVS and CDR2 as FQNEAQ. The CDR3 is CASSLALQARNQPQHF. In DNA, the CDR3 is TGTGCCAGCAGCTTAGCGTTACAGGCCCGCAATCAGCCCCAGCATTTT.

There are a few counts of this clone. Other DNA sequences of this sample code for an identical CDR3. This chain connects TRBV11-3 to TRBJ1-3; TRBD1 agrees at 9 bases. Per germline, CDR1 SGHNT and CDR2 YENEEA. This CDR3 spans 15 amino acids. V dropped 5 bases and J dropped 2; count of bases not matched to a gene: 4. DNA of the CDR3: TGTGCCAGCAGCCCGGGACAGGGACCTGGAAACACCATATATTTT. The encoded protein is CASSPGQGPGNTIYF.

The chain uses TRBV5-8 and TRBJ2-2, with D possibly matching TRBD2 (6 bases). V shed 7 bases and J shed 3 bases, with 13 bases lying between them. The CDR3 is made up of 14 amino acids. CDR1 is SGHTS, CDR2 YDEGEE, per germline. The chain's CDR3 is CASGQRRDTGELFF. The CDR3, as DNA: TGTGCCAGCGGACAAAGGAGGGACACCGGGGAGCTGTTTTTT. The full variable domain, in which reference TRBV5-8 and TRBJ2-2 provide the parts outside the CDR3, is EAGVTQSPTHLIKTRGQQATLRCSPISGHTSVYWYQQALGLGLQFLLWYDEGEERNRGNFPPRFSGRQFPNYSSELNVNALELEDSALYLCASGQRRDTGELFFGEGSRLTVL.

The chain is built from TRBV9 and TRBJ1-1; perhaps TRBD1 as D (6 bases). Per germline, CDR1 SGDLS and CDR2 YYNGEE. This CDR3 is 14 amino acids long. Trimming left V 2 bases short and J 6 bases short, with 14 bases between. The CDR3 sequence is CASSVSGEGPEAFF. CDR3 sequence (DNA): TGTGCCAGCAGCGTTTCAGGGGAGGGCCCTGAAGCTTTCTTT.

This chain links TRBV5-6 with TRBJ2-3; 7 nucleotides match TRBD2. The CDR3 runs 16 residues. Germline CDR1 is SGHDT and CDR2 is YYEEEE. V dropped 0 bases and J dropped 7; count of bases not matched to a gene: 11. In DNA, the CDR3 is TGTGCCAGCAGCTTGGGACTGGGCGGGGGAGCCCATACGCAGTATTTT. This sequence encodes CASSLGLGGGAHTQYF.

The genes are TRBV9 and TRBJ2-1; D might be TRBD2 (5 bases). The CDR3 is 15 residues long. CDR1 is SGDLS, CDR2 YYNGEE, per germline. The V end was cut by 0 bases, the J end by 4 bases, with 11 bases between. As DNA, the CDR3 is TGTGCCAGCAGCGTAGGACCGGGAAAATACAATGAGCAGTTCTTC. Translation: CASSVGPGKYNEQFF.

This chain connects TRBV5-1 to TRBJ1-5, with D unclear. Trimming cost V 4 bases and J 9 bases, with 14 bases left between them. Per germline, CDR1 SGHRS and CDR2 YFSETQ. This CDR3 is 13 amino acids long. CDR3 in DNA: TGCGCCAGCAGCCCAGACGGGGAGCGGCCCCAGCATTTT. Its protein product is CASSPDGERPQHF.

This chain links TRBV20-1 with TRBJ1-1, with D unclear. Per germline, CDR1 DFQATT and CDR2 SNEGSKA (reference sequence). The CDR3 contains 10 residues. CDR3 loop: CSLVGNKAFF. DNA for the CDR3: TGCAGCCTGGTCGGGAATAAAGCTTTCTTT.

V usage is TRBV25-1 and J usage is TRBJ1-4; D perhaps matches TRBD1 (5 bases). Trimming removed 4 bases from V and 10 bases from J, with 13 bases in between. The germline gives CDR1 MGHDK, CDR2 SYGVNS. This CDR3 region has 13 residues. The CDR3 spells CASSVRDFGKLFF. CDR3 nucleotide sequence: TGTGCCAGCAGTGTCCGGGACTTCGGAAAACTGTTTTTT.

This sequence joins TRBV11-3 and TRBJ2-7, with TRBD1 as a possible D gene (5 bases). The V gene lost 8 bases and the J gene lost 1 base, with 12 bases spanning the gap. This CDR3 has 13 residues. CDR1 is SGHNT, CDR2 YENEEA, per germline. The CDR3 protein is CASAKGASYEQYF. Here the CDR3 DNA reads TGTGCCAGCGCCAAAGGGGCATCCTACGAGCAGTACTTC.

The chain combines TRBV5-1 with TRBJ1-1, with D perhaps TRBD1 (6 bases). The CDR3 runs to 15 residues. Deletions cut 4 bases from V and 1 base from J, with 14 bases between. Germline-derived CDR1 and CDR2 are SGHRS and YFSETQ. DNA of the CDR3: TGCGCCAGCAGCCTTGGGGGGGCAGCGAACACTGAAGCTTTCTTT. As protein: CASSLGGAANTEAFF.

The CDR3 loop is CASSQEWGQVRTEAFF. CDR3 nucleotides: TGTGCCAGCAGCCAAGAATGGGGACAGGTCAGGACTGAAGCTTTCTTT. The J gene is TRBJ1-1, the V gene TRBV14; 8 positions agree with TRBD1. With V trimmed by 0 bases and J by 5 bases, 8 bases remained unmatched. The CDR3 is 16 amino acids. Germline CDR1 reads SGHDN; CDR2 reads FVKESK.

The CDR3 nucleotides are TGTGCCAGTCGCGACGACAGCCTGAACACTGAAGCTTTCTTT. It encodes CASRDDSLNTEAFF. V usage is TRBV6-4 and J usage is TRBJ1-1; TRBD1 is a possible D gene (5 bases). Per the germline V gene, CDR1 is MRHNA and CDR2 is SNTAGT. This CDR3 region has 14 residues. V was shortened by 9 bases and J by 0 bases, with 14 bases between the two germline ends.

The chain has TRBV24-1 and TRBJ1-2, with TRBD1 matching over 7 bases. After removal of 3 bases from V and 4 bases from J, the junction contained 10 bases not matched to a gene. The CDR3 runs 16 residues. Germline-derived CDR1 and CDR2 are KGHDR and SFDVKD. The DNA for the CDR3 is TGTGCCACCAGTGATCCTACCGACAGGGCTGGCTATGGCTACACCTTC. This sequence encodes CATSDPTDRAGYGYTF.

This chain uses TRBV7-3 with TRBJ1-1; 7 nucleotides agree with TRBD1. The CDR3 loop spans 14 amino acids. The V gene's germline CDR1 is SGHTA and CDR2 FQGTGA. V dropped 5 bases and J dropped 1; count of bases not matched to a gene: 4. CDR3 protein: CASSQGQWNTEAFF. The CDR3 DNA reads TGTGCCAGCAGCCAGGGACAGTGGAACACTGAAGCTTTCTTT.

The V and J genes are TRBV11-2 and TRBJ1-2; D not resolved. Germline CDR1 SGHAT, CDR2 FQNNGV. V was trimmed by 4 bases and J by 0 bases, leaving 6 bases between them. The CDR3 runs 13 residues. The CDR3, as DNA: TGTGCCAGCAGCTACAACACTAACTATGGCTACACCTTC. The encoded protein is CASSYNTNYGYTF.